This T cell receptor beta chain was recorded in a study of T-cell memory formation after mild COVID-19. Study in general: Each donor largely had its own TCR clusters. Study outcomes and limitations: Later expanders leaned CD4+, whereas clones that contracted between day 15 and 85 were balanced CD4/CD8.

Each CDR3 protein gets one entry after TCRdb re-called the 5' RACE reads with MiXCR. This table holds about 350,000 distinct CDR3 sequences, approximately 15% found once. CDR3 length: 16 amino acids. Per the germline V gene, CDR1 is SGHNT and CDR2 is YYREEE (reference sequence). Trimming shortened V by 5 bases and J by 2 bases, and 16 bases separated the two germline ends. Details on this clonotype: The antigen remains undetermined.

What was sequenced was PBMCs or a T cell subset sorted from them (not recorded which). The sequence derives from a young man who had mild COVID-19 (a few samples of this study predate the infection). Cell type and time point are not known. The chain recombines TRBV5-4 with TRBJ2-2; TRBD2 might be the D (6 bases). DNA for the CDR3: TGTGCCAGCAGGCCTGGGGCGGGGACCAACACCGGGGAGCTGTTTTTT. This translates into CASRPGAGTNTGELFF.